The clone carrying this T cell receptor (beta chain) is classed as medium-sized (0.01 to 0.1%) by frequency. This sample was taken from a study of CD8 T cells in cerebrospinal fluid in Alzheimer's disease. The CDR3 spans 15 residues. From the 10x single-cell sequencing reads, TCRdb lists one entry per CDR3 protein and no DNA. This specimen shows roughly 450 distinct CDR3 sequences; the ten leading clones hold under 55%. This clonotype originated in a human donor with Parkinson's disease. The gene calls are TRBV12-3 or TRBV12-4 and TRBJ1-5. The sample consisted of cerebrospinal fluid. CDR3 sequence reads: CASSALRDSGQPQHF.